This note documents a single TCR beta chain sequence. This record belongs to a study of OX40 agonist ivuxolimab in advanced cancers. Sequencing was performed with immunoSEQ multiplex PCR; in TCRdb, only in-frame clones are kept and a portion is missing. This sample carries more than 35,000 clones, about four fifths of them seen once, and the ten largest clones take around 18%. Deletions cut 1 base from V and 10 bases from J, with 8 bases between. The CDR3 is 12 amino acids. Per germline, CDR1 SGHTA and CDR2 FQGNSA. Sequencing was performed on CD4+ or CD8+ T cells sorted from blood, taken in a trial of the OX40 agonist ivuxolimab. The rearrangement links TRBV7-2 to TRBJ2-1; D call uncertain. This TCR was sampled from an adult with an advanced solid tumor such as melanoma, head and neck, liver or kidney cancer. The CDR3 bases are TGTGCCAGCAGCTTAGACATCAGGGAGCAGTTCTTC. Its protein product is CASSLDIREQFF.